The 17 T cell receptor beta chains in this list originate from one sample, sequenced in a study of early T cells in non-severe SARS-CoV-2 infection. Each CDR3 protein is one row after TCRdb ran MiXCR on the 5' RACE reads. The data hold about 97,000 distinct CDR3 sequences, with approximately 11% observed a single time. Sequencing was performed on whole blood, taken at baseline. The receptors derive from an adult who was a healthcare worker with PCR-confirmed SARS-CoV-2 infection or an uninfected control (not recorded which).

This clonotype was picked up a small number of times. The rearrangement joins TRBV30 to TRBJ2-7; TRBD2 matches 9 bases. Trimming cost V 1 base and J 6 bases; bases outside gene matches: 4. The CDR3 is 13 amino acids. Germline V gives CDR1 GTSNPN, CDR2 SVGIG (reference sequence). The CDR3 DNA reads as TGTGCCTGGAGTGGTAGCGGGAGAGGCGAGCAGTACTTC. Its protein is CAWSGSGRGEQYF.

Only a few counts were recorded for this clonotype. DNA of the CDR3: TGTGCCAGCAGCCCAATCGGAAGCACCCAGTACTTC. Its protein is CASSPIGSTQYF. V usage is TRBV3-1 and J usage is TRBJ2-5; D not resolved. Germline V CDR1 and CDR2: LGHDT, YNNKEL (reference sequence). This CDR3 is 12 amino acids long. Trimming shortened V by 4 bases and J by 8 bases, and 11 bases separated the two germline ends.

There are many counts of this clonotype. The rearrangement links TRBV20-1 to TRBJ2-3, with TRBD2 matching over 10 bases. From germline, CDR1 is DFQATT and CDR2 SNEGSKA (reference sequence). The CDR3 is 16 amino acids. J was trimmed by 1 base and V by 0 bases; bases with no gene match: 4. The CDR3 spells CSARDILAGGTDTQYF. CDR3 DNA: TGCAGTGCTAGAGACATCCTAGCGGGGGGCACAGATACGCAGTATTTT.

The chain has TRBV7-9 and TRBJ2-7; tentative D call: TRBD2 (5 bases). Germline assignment: CDR1 SEHNR and CDR2 FQNEAQ (reference sequence). The CDR3 is made up of 13 amino acids. V shed 9 bases and J shed 0 bases, with 12 bases lying between them. The CDR3 region has the DNA TGTGCCAGTAAGAGGGATGCCTCCTACGAGCAGTACTTC. Amino acids: CASKRDASYEQYF.

This clonotype has just a few counts. The chain joins TRBV20-1 to TRBJ2-1; 11 nucleotides match TRBD2. V was pared by 4 bases and J by 1 base, with 6 bases of the junction left unmatched. CDR3 size: 16 residues. In germline, CDR1 is DFQATT, CDR2 SNEGSKA (reference sequence). The CDR3, as DNA: TGCAGTGCTACTCCCGGGACTAGCGGTTCCTACAATGAGCAGTTCTTC. This codes for CSATPGTSGSYNEQFF.

A few counts support this clonotype. The rearrangement joins TRBV20-1 to TRBJ1-5; unclear D gene. Trimming shortened V by 0 bases and J by 0 bases, and 9 bases separated the two germline ends. This CDR3 has 15 residues. Germline CDR1 DFQATT, CDR2 SNEGSKA (reference sequence). This CDR3 is CSARDLGYSNQPQHF. CDR3 in DNA: TGCAGTGCTAGAGATCTAGGCTATAGCAATCAGCCCCAGCATTTT.

In its sample, this clonotype was seen many times. This sequence joins TRBV12-3 or TRBV12-4 and TRBJ2-1; TRBD2 matches at 11 bases. The CDR3 has 15 amino acids. V shed 6 bases, J shed 4 bases, and the junction held 5 bases outside the gene matches. CDR3 coding DNA: TGTGCCAGCAGGGGACTAGCGGTTATTTACAATGAGCAGTTCTTC. Translation gives CASRGLAVIYNEQFF.

In its sample, this clonotype was seen a few times. The V call is TRBV20-1, the J call TRBJ1-1; D unresolved. The CDR3 totals 12 residues. CDR1 DFQATT and CDR2 SNEGSKA come from the germline V gene (reference sequence). V was shortened by 2 bases and J by 8 bases, with 12 bases between the two germline ends. The CDR3 DNA reads as TGCAGTGCTAGAAGAGGGAGGGAGGAAGCTTTCTTT. Translation: CSARRGREEAFF.

The chain uses TRBV20-1 and TRBJ2-3; D possibly matches TRBD1 or TRBD2 (6 bases each). The CDR3 is 15 residues long. The germline V gene has CDR1 DFQATT and CDR2 SNEGSKA (reference sequence). V was trimmed by 5 bases and J by 0 bases, leaving 15 bases between them. The CDR3 spells CSAGGGTRSTDTQYF. DNA of the CDR3: TGCAGTGCTGGAGGGGGGACCCGGAGCACAGATACGCAGTATTTT.

This clonotype occurred many times. The chain combines TRBV18 with TRBJ1-6; D gene unclear. V lost 0 bases to trimming and J lost 9 bases, with 15 bases between them. The CDR3 covers 16 residues. Per the germline V gene, CDR1 is KGHSH and CDR2 is LQKENI. DNA of the CDR3: TGTGCCAGCTCACCACCAAGTATAATCGGGATTTCACCCCTCCACTTT. This translates into CASSPPSIIGISPLHF.

There are a few counts of this clonotype. The chain has TRBV24-1 and TRBJ2-1; 7 bases are shared with TRBD2. Germline CDR1 and CDR2: KGHDR and SFDVKD. V dropped 7 bases and J dropped 7; count of bases not matched to a gene: 3. CDR3 size: 12 residues. The CDR3 region is CATRGSGNEQFF. The CDR3 DNA reads as TGTGCCACCAGGGGTAGCGGGAATGAGCAGTTCTTC.

This clonotype was seen ten or more times. In nucleotides, the CDR3 is TGTGCCAGCAGCCCTGGACAGGGCACTGAAGCTTTCTTT. This translates into CASSPGQGTEAFF. The chain joins TRBV7-9 to TRBJ1-1; 8 bases fit TRBD1. This CDR3 contains 13 residues. The V and J ends lost 5 bases and 4 bases, in that order; junction bases with no gene match: 3. Germline V CDR1 and CDR2: SEHNR, FQNEAQ (reference sequence).

V usage is TRBV2 and J usage is TRBJ2-6, with D unresolved. This CDR3 region has 12 residues. The V gene's germline CDR1 is SNHLY and CDR2 FYNNEI. Trimming took 7 bases from V and 4 from J, leaving 5 bases between them. The CDR3 DNA reads TGTGCCAGCAAATCAGGGGCCAACGTCCTGACTTTC. Its protein product is CASKSGANVLTF.

There are a few counts of this clonotype. The genes are TRBV13 and TRBJ2-2; 7 bases fit TRBD1. The CDR3 runs 15 residues. Germline CDR1 and CDR2: PRHDT and FYEKMQ (reference sequence). Trimming cost V 5 bases and J 3 bases; bases outside gene matches: 6. CDR3 protein: CASSPRTGDTGELFF. The CDR3 coding sequence is TGTGCCAGCAGCCCAAGAACAGGGGACACCGGGGAGCTGTTTTTT.

This clonotype appeared many times. This rearrangement joins TRBV12-3 or TRBV12-4 to TRBJ2-1; 8 bases are shared with TRBD2. The CDR3 has 14 amino acids. The junction had 6 bases not matched to a gene; V was cut back by 4 bases and J by 7 bases. The CDR3 loop is CASSWTGGPNEQFF. CDR3 bases: TGTGCCAGCAGTTGGACGGGGGGGCCGAATGAGCAGTTCTTC.

Ten or more counts support this clonotype. This chain uses TRBV20-1 with TRBJ2-4; 12 bases agree with TRBD2. The CDR3 extends over 15 amino acids. Losses at the gene ends were 0 bases for V and 6 bases for J; bases not matched to a gene: 3. CDR1 and CDR2 from the germline V gene are DFQATT and SNEGSKA (reference sequence). The CDR3 spells CSARDETSGGNIQYF. Here the CDR3 DNA reads TGCAGTGCTAGAGATGAGACTAGCGGGGGAAACATTCAGTACTTC.

This clonotype was counted between two and nine times. The chain has TRBV3-1 and TRBJ2-7; 8 bases are shared with TRBD2. Germline V lookup: CDR1 LGHDT, CDR2 YNNKEL (reference sequence). This CDR3 comprises 15 residues. V was pared by 4 bases and J by 7 bases, with 12 bases of the junction left unmatched. The CDR3 sequence: CASSRIAGPSGEQYF. CDR3 nucleotide sequence: TGTGCCAGCAGCCGTATAGCGGGACCCTCGGGGGAGCAGTACTTC.